The clone carrying this T cell receptor (beta chain) showed up many times. Alongside a J-beta primer mix, a sample-barcoded 5' primer served in a second PCR lasting 7 to 11 cycles. One entry per CDR3 protein results from TCRdb running MiXCR on the 5' RACE reads. The repertoire holds 710,000 or so distinct CDR3 sequences, with approximately 29% as singletons. The source of the sample is a study of blood T cells in healthy people across ages. The receptor comes from a woman older than 75 in good health. The sample comprised blood.

The CDR3 protein is CATSSTRDGRLRWFF. As DNA, the CDR3 is TGTGCCACCAGCTCGACCCGGGACGGACGACTTAGATGGTTCTTC. The gene calls are TRBV15 and TRBJ2-1; possibly TRBD1 or TRBD2 for D (5 bases each). The V gene lost 5 bases and the J gene lost 15 bases, with 26 bases spanning the gap. This CDR3 has 15 residues. Germline CDR1 is LNHNV and CDR2 is YYDKDF (reference sequence). Complete variable domain (other parts from reference TRBV15 and TRBJ2-1): DAMVIQNPRYQVTQFGKPVTLSCSQTLNHNVMYWYQQKSSQAPKLLFHYYDKDFNNEADTPDNFQSRRPNTSFCFLDIRSPGLGDTAMYLCATSSTRDGRLRWFFGPGTRLTVL.